This paragraph reports one T cell receptor beta chain. This entry comes from a study of T cells after yellow fever vaccination. The ends lost 5 bases at V and 4 bases at J; junction bases unmatched: 13. CDR3 length: 18 amino acids. In germline, CDR1 is SGHAT, CDR2 FQNNGV. TCRdb re-called the 5' RACE reads through MiXCR, storing one row per CDR3 protein. This sample has some 400,000 distinct CDR3 sequences, with 6.2% found just once. The TCR was taken from a man aged 25 to 40 who received the YFV17D yellow fever vaccine. Sequenced here: PBMCs, sampled 5 days after the yellow fever booster vaccination. The chain carries TRBV11-2 and TRBJ2-1; 11 bases line up with TRBD2. The CDR3 region is CASSPRVGVAGGYNEQFF. CDR3 in DNA: TGTGCCAGCAGCCCTAGGGTCGGGGTAGCGGGAGGGTACAATGAGCAGTTCTTC.